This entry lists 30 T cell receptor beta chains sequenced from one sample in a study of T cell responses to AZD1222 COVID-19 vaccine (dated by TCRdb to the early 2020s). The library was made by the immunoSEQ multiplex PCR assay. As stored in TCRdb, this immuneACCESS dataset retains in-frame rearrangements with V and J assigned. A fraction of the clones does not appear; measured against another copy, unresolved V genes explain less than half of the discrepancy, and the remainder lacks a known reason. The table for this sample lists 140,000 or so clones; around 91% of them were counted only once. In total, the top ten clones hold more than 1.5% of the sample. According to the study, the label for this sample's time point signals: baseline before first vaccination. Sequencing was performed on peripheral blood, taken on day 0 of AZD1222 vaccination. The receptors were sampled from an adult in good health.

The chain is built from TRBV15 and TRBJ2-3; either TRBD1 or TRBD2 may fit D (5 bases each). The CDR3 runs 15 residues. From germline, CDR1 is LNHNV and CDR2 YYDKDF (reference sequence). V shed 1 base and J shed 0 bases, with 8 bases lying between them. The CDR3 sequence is CATSRVWDSTDTQYF. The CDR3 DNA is TGTGCCACCAGCAGAGTTTGGGACAGCACAGATACGCAGTATTTT.

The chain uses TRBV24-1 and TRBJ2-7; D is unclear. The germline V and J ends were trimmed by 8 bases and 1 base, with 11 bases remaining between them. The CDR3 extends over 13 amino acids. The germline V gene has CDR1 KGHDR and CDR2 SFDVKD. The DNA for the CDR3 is TGTGCCACCATAGGCCGGGCTTCCTACGAGCAGTACTTC. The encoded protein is CATIGRASYEQYF.

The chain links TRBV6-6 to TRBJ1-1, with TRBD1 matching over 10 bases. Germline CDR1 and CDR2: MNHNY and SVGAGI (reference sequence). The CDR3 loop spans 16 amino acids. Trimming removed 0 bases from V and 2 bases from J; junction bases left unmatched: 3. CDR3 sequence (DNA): TGTGCCAGCAGTTACTCTTGGACAGGGGGAAACACTGAAGCTTTCTTT. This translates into CASSYSWTGGNTEAFF.

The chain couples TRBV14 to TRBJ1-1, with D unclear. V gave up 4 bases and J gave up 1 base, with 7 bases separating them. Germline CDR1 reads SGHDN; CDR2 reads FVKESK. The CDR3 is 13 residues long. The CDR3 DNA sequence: TGTGCCAGCAGCCCTTACAGGAACACTGAAGCTTTCTTT. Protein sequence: CASSPYRNTEAFF.

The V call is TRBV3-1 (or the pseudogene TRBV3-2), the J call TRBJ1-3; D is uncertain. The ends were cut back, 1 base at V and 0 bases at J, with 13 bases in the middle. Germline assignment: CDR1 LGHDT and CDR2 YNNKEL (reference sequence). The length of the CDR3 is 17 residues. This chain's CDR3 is CASSQGRAVFSGNTIYF. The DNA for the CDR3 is TGTGCCAGCAGCCAAGGCCGCGCGGTTTTCTCTGGAAACACCATATATTTT.

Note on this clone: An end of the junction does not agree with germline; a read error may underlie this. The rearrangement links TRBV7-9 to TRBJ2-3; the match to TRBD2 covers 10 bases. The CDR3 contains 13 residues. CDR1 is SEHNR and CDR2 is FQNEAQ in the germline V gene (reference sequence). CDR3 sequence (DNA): TGTGCCAGCAGCGTAGCGGGAGGTAACCCGCAGTATTTT. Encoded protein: CASSVAGGNPQYF.

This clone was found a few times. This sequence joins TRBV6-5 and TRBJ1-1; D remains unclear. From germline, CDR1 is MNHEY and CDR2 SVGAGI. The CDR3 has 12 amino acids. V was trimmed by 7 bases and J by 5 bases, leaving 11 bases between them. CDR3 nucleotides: TGTGCCAGCACCGAGGGCAGGACTGAAGCTTTCTTT. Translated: CASTEGRTEAFF.

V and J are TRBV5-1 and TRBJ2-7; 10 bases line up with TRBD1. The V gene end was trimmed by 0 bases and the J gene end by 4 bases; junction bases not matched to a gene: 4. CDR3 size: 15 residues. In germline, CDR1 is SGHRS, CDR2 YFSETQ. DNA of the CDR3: TGCGCCAGCAGCTTGGTCGGGACAGGGGCATACGAGCAGTACTTC. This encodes CASSLVGTGAYEQYF.

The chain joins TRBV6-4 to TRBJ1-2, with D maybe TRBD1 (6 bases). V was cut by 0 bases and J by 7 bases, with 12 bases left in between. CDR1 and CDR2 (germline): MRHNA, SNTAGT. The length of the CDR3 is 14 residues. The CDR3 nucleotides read TGTGCCAGCAGTGACTCGGGGGGGCGCGCTGGCTACACCTTC. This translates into CASSDSGGRAGYTF.

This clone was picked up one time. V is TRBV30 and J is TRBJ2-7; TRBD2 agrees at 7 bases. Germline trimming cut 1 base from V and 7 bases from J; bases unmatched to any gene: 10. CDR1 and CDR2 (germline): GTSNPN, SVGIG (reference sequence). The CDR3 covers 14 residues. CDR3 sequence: CAWSGGGGNREQYF. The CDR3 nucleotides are TGTGCCTGGAGTGGTGGGGGGGGTAATAGGGAGCAGTACTTC.

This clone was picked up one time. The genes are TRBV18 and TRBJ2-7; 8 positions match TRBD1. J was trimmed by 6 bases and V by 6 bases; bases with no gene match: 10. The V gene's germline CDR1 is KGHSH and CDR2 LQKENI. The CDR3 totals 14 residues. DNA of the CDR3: TGTGCCAGCTCGCTTAGTCCAGGGGGCAGCGAGCAGTACTTC. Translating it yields CASSLSPGGSEQYF.

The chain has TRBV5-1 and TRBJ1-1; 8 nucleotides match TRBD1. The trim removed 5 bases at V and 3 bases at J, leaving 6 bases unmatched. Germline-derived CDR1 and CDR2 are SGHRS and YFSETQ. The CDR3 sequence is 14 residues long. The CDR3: CASSKAGGYTEAFF. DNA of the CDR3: TGCGCCAGCAGTAAGGCAGGGGGCTACACTGAAGCTTTCTTT.

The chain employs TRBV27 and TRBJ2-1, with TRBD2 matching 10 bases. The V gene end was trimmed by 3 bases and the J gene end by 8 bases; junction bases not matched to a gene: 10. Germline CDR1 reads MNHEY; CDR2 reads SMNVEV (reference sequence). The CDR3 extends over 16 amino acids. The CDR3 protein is CASSLRASGSVDEQFF. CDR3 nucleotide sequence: TGTGCCAGCAGTTTGAGGGCTAGCGGGAGCGTCGATGAGCAGTTCTTC.

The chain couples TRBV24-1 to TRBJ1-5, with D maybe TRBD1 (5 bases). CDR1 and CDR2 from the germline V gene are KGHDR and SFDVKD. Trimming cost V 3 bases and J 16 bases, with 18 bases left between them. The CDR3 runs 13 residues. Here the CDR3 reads CATSDRFRVNYHF. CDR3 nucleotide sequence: TGTGCCACCAGTGATCGCTTCAGGGTAAATTACCATTTT.

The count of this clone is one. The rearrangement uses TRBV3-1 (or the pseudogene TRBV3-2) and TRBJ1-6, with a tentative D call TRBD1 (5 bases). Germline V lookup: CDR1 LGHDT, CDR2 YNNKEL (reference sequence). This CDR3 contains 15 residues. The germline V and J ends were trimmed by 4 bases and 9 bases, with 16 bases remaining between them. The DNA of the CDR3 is TGTGCCAGCAGCCCTACCTGGCAGGGCAGTTCACCCCTCCACTTT. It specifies CASSPTWQGSSPLHF.

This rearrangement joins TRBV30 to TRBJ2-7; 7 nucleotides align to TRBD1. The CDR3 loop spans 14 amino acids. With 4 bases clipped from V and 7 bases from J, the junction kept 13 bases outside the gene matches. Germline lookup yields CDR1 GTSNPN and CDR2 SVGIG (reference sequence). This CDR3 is CAWNRDSAPEEQYF. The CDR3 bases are TGTGCCTGGAACCGGGACAGCGCACCAGAAGAGCAGTACTTC.

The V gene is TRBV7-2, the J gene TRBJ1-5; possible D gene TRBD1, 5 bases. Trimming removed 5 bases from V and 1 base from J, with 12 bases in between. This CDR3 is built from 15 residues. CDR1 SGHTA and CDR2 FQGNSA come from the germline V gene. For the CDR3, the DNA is TGTGCCAGCAGCCTATCCCGACAGAGCAATCAGCCCCAGCATTTT. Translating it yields CASSLSRQSNQPQHF.

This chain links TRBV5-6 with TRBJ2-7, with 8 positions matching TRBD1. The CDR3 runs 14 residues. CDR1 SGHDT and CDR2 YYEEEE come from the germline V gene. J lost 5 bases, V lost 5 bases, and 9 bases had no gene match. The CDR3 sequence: CASRSDRVFDEQYF. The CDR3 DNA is TGTGCCAGCAGGTCGGACAGGGTCTTCGACGAGCAGTACTTC.

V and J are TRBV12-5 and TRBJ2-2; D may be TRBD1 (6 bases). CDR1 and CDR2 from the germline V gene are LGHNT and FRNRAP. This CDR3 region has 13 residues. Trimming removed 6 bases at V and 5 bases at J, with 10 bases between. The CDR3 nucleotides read TGTGCTAGTGGCGCAGGGGTAACCGGGGAGCTGTTTTTT. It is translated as CASGAGVTGELFF.

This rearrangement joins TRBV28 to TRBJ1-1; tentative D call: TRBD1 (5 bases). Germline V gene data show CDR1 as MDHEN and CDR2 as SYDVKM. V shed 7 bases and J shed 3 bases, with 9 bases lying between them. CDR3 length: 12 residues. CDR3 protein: CASTQTDTEAFF. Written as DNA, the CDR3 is TGTGCCAGCACCCAGACAGACACTGAAGCTTTCTTT.

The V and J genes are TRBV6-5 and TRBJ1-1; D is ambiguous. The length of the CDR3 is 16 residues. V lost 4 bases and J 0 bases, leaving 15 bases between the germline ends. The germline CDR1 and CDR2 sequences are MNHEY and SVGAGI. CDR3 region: CASSFVGPPMNTEAFF. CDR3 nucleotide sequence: TGTGCCAGCAGTTTCGTCGGGCCTCCTATGAACACTGAAGCTTTCTTT.

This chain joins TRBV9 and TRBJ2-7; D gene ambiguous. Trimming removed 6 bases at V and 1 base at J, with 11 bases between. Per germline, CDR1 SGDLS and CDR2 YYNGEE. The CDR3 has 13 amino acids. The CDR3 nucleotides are TGTGCCAGCAACCGAGAGCCTTCCTACGAGCAGTACTTC. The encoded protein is CASNREPSYEQYF. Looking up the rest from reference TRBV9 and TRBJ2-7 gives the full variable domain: DSGVTQTPKHLITATGQRVTLRCSPRSGDLSVYWYQQSLDQGLQFLIQYYNGEERAKGNILERFSAQQFPDLHSELNLSSLELGDSALYFCASNREPSYEQYFGPGTRLTVT.

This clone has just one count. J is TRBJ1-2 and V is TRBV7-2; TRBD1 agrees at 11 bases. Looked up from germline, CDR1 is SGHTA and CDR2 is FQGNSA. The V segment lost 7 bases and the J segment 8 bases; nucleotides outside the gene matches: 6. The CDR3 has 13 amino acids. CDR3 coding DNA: TGTGCCAGCATAGGACAGGGGGCTGAAGGCTACACCTTC. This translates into CASIGQGAEGYTF.

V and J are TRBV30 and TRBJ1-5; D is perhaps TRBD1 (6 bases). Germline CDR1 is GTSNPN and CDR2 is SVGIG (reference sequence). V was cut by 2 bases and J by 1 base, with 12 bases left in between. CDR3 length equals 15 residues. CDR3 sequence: CAWSQQGGSNQPQHF. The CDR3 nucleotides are TGTGCCTGGAGTCAACAGGGAGGAAGCAATCAGCCCCAGCATTTT.

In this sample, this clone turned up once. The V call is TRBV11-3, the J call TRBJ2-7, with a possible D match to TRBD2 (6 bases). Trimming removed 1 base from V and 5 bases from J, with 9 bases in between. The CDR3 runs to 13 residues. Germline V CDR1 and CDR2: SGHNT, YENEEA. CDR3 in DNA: TGTGCCAGCAGCTTAGGAGCTAGCGACGAGCAGTACTTC. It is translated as CASSLGASDEQYF.

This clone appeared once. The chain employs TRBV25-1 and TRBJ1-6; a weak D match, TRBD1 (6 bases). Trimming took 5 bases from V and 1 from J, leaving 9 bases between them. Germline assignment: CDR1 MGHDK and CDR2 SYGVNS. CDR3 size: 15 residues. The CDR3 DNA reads TGTGCCAGCAGTACCAGGGGATCCTATAATTCACCCCTCCACTTT. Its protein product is CASSTRGSYNSPLHF.

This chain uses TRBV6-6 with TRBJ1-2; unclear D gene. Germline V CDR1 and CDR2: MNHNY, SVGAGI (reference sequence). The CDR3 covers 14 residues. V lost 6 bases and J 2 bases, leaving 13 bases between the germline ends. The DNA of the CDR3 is TGTGCCAGCAGCACCGGGGTCCTGAACTATGGCTACACCTTC. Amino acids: CASSTGVLNYGYTF.

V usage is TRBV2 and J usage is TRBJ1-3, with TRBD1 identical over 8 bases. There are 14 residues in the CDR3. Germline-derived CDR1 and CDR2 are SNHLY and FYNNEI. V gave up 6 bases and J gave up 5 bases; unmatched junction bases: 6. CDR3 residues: CASSGGQGRNTIYF. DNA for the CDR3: TGTGCCAGCAGCGGTGGACAGGGCCGAAACACCATATATTTT.

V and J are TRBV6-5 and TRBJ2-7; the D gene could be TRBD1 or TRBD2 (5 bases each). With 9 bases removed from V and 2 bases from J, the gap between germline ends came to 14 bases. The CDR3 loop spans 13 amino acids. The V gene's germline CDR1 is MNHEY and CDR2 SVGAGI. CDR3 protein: CASTGTDTYEQYF. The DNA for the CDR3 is TGTGCCAGTACCGGGACGGACACCTACGAGCAGTACTTC.

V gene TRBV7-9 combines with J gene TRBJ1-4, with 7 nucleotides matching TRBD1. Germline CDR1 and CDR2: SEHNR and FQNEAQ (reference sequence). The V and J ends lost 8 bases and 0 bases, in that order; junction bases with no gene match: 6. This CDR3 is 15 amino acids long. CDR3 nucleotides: TGTGCCAGCCAAGGACAGGACGCAACTAATGAAAAACTGTTTTTT. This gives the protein CASQGQDATNEKLFF.